This T cell receptor (beta chain) was captured in a study of T cells after yellow fever vaccination. Study context: Preparation of fractions with low cell numbers was performed using SMART-Seq v4 Ultra Low Input.

V dropped 5 bases and J dropped 8; count of bases not matched to a gene: 6. There are 13 residues in the CDR3. Germline CDR1 and CDR2: MNHEY and SVGAGI. Via MiXCR, TCRdb re-called the 5' RACE reads, giving one row per CDR3 protein. The sample carries 300,000 or so distinct CDR3 sequences, 3% to 4.5% recorded once. This clonotype was counted many times. The V and J genes are TRBV6-5 and TRBJ1-2, with TRBD1 identical over 9 bases. The sequenced sample was PBMCs, obtained 5 days after the yellow fever booster vaccination. This TCR was recovered from a man between 18 and 29 years old who received the YFV17D yellow fever vaccine. The CDR3 here is CASSKQGARGYTF. The DNA of the CDR3 is TGTGCCAGCAGTAAACAGGGGGCAAGAGGCTACACCTTC.